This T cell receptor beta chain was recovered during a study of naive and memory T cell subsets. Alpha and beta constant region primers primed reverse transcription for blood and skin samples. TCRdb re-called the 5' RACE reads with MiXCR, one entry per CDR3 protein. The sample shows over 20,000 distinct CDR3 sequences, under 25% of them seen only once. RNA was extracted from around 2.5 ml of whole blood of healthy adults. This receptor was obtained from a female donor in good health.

The CDR3 region has the DNA TGCAGCGTTGAAGATCCGACGAGTACAAATCAGCCCCAGCATTTT. This encodes CSVEDPTSTNQPQHF. The chain links TRBV29-1 to TRBJ1-5, with D uncertain. CDR1 is SQVTM and CDR2 is ANQGSEA in the germline V gene. V was cut by 0 bases and J by 4 bases, with 13 bases left in between. This CDR3 is 15 amino acids long.